This is a list of T cell receptor beta chains from one sample in a study of T cell changes during pregnancy in multiple sclerosis. Libraries were prepared by immunoSEQ multiplex PCR; TCRdb keeps only in-frame clonotypes and omits some of them. The sample gives roughly 80,000 clones, 93% of which show up once; roughly 2.5% is in the top ten. This sample comprised peripheral blood, obtained in the second trimester of pregnancy. These receptors were taken from a female donor with multiple sclerosis, enrolled in a pregnancy study. The CDR3 runs from the conserved cysteine through the conserved F or W. The order of the fields is CDR3 DNA, CDR3 protein, D gene, clone size, J gene, V gene. The D gene is left open where the match is weak. Clone size is not always given. Where it is, it says once, few, many or a class for expanded clones.

TGTGCCAGCAGCTCGAGGCCCATCGCGGGACGGTTCGGCTCCTACGAGCAGTACTTC | CASSSRPIAGRFGSYEQYF | - | - | TRBJ2-7 | TRBV11-2
TGCGCCAGCAGCATCTTGGGACAGCGAAATACCTACGAGCAGTACTTC | CASSILGQRNTYEQYF | TRBD1 | - | TRBJ2-7 | TRBV5-1
TGTGCCAGCACCCCCTTTGAGGGCTACGAGCAGTACTTC | CASTPFEGYEQYF | - | - | TRBJ2-7 | TRBV6-1
TGCGCCAGCAGCGGCCCCAGCGGGGGGTCTAATGAAAAACTGTTTTTT | CASSGPSGGSNEKLFF | - | - | TRBJ1-4 | TRBV5-1
TGTGCCAGCAGCTTGGGCCACAGGGGTTCGGTTGTTGGCACTGAAGCTTTCTTT | CASSLGHRGSVVGTEAFF | TRBD1 | - | TRBJ1-1 | TRBV7-2
TGTGCCAGCACTCCCCTACCCGTCCGCAACACCATATATTTT | CASTPLPVRNTIYF | - | - | TRBJ1-3 | TRBV5-5
TGTGCCAGCAGCTTTCGGGGAGATGAGCAGTTCTTC | CASSFRGDEQFF | - | - | TRBJ2-1 | TRBV11-2
TGTGCCTGGAGTGGACTAGCGGATAGCACAGATACGCAGTATTTT | CAWSGLADSTDTQYF | TRBD2 | - | TRBJ2-3 | TRBV30
TGTGCAACGACAGGGGTAGTTACAACTAATGAAAAACTGTTTTTT | CATTGVVTTNEKLFF | TRBD1 | - | TRBJ1-4 | TRBV6-6
TGTGCCAGCAGCTTTGGTGACAGGGATGTTCTAGGCACTGAAGCTTTCTTT | CASSFGDRDVLGTEAFF | TRBD1 | - | TRBJ1-1 | TRBV7-2
TGTGCCAGCAGCTTGCAGGGCACGGGTGAAGCTTTCTTT | CASSLQGTGEAFF | - | - | TRBJ1-1 | TRBV7-9
TGTGCCTGGAATCAGGGTCGGGGCTACACCTTC | CAWNQGRGYTF | - | - | TRBJ1-2 | TRBV30
TGTGCCAGTAAGCCTGCCCAGGGGGCAGGTGGAAACACCATATATTTT | CASKPAQGAGGNTIYF | TRBD1 | - | TRBJ1-3 | TRBV19
TGTGCCAGCTCACCGGCAGGGGGCCAGCCCCAGCATTTT | CASSPAGGQPQHF | TRBD1 | once | TRBJ1-5 | TRBV18